These 2 T cell receptor beta chains share one sample of origin, sequenced in a study of shared clonotypes between healthy human individuals (dated by TCRdb to the early 2020s). The library was built by means of the immunoSEQ multiplex PCR assay. TCRdb stores this immuneACCESS table with in-frame sequences only. Part of the clones is absent; in the studies checked, under half of the shortfall reflects unresolved V genes, and no reason is known for the rest. The sample table shows hundreds of thousands of clones, and around 95% are seen once. The ten largest make up about 0.11% of the sample. CD8 naive samples were CD45RO-negative cells positively selected for CCR7, giving a CD45RA+CCR7+ population that excluded TemRA cells. Sample: naive CD8+ T cells sorted from blood. Reading the label with the study, this specimen's cell subset or site is: CD45RA+CCR7+. These receptors were collected from a woman aged 25 to 45 in good health.

V usage is TRBV5-1 and J usage is TRBJ2-7; D unclear. The CDR3 covers 11 residues. The germline V gene has CDR1 SGHRS and CDR2 YFSETQ. V was clipped by 5 bases and J by 5 bases, with 8 bases between them. CDR3 DNA sequence: TGCGCCAGCAGTCTTATGGACGAGCAGTACTTC. This encodes CASSLMDEQYF.

The chain joins TRBV28 to TRBJ1-2; the D gene is possibly TRBD1 (6 bases). Trimming pared 3 bases from V and 3 bases from J, leaving 11 bases between. The CDR3 spans 14 residues. Germline-derived CDR1 and CDR2 are MDHEN and SYDVKM. CDR3: CASSFPEGDYGYTF. Here the CDR3 DNA reads TGTGCCAGCAGTTTTCCGGAGGGGGACTATGGCTACACCTTC.